This T cell receptor beta chain stems from a study of metastatic and nonmetastatic thyroid tumors. Looking at the study overall: Across peripheral blood and tumor or nodule tissue samples taken from malignant and benign thyroid patients, the repertoires were compared with one another.

All patients were treatment-naive before thyroid surgery. In germline, CDR1 is MNHEY, CDR2 SVGEGT. The CDR3 totals 15 residues. The J segment lost 1 base and the V segment lost 2 bases, leaving 3 bases of the junction unmatched. Per the study methods: Clinicopathological groups differed in CDR3, with these differences serving to build a distant-metastasis classifier for papillary thyroid cancer. Using MiXCR, TCRdb re-called clones from the PCR reads. For this entry, the V and J calls and clone size follow TCRdb and not the study's own pipeline. The profile covers approximately 18,000 clones, with approximately 30% appearing a single time and over 20% taken by the ten largest.

The chain links TRBV6-2 or TRBV6-3 to TRBJ2-7; 9 bases align to TRBD1. The source material was tumor tissue. The sequence came from a female donor with papillary thyroid cancer or a benign thyroid nodule (not recorded which). Some clones in this sample may be carry-over from other donors' samples. The CDR3 DNA follows: TGTGCCAGCAGTTACAGGGGACAGGGTTCCTACGAGCAGTACTTC. Protein product: CASSYRGQGSYEQYF.